These 3 T cell receptor beta chains originate from one sample sequenced in a study of T cells after yellow fever vaccination. In TCRdb, the 5' RACE reads were re-called with MiXCR into one record per CDR3 protein. The data contain 300,000 to 350,000 distinct CDR3 sequences, 3.5% to 5% of them seen just once; the ten biggest clones take up approximately 19%. Sequences were derived from PBMCs, sampled 15 days after the yellow fever booster vaccination. The receptor source for this set is a young man who received the YFV17D yellow fever vaccine.

This clonotype was seen many times. V usage is TRBV4-3 and J usage is TRBJ1-1; TRBD1 might be the D (5 bases). Germline assignment: CDR1 LGHNA and CDR2 YSLEER. The CDR3 runs to 15 residues. Trimming shortened V by 4 bases and J by 6 bases, and 18 bases separated the two germline ends. The CDR3 here is CASSRGVGEGAEAFF. The CDR3 DNA reads as TGCGCCAGCAGCCGAGGCGTGGGGGAAGGAGCTGAAGCTTTCTTT.

This clonotype came up a few times. The chain is built from TRBV5-5 and TRBJ1-4, with D possibly TRBD1 on 6 matching bases. The CDR3 loop spans 13 amino acids. Germline-derived CDR1 and CDR2 are SGHKS and YYEKEE (reference sequence). V lost 6 bases to trimming and J lost 10 bases, with 16 bases between them. The DNA for the CDR3 is TGTGCCAGCACCCTGGACAGTGCAACAAAACTGTTTTTT. Translated: CASTLDSATKLFF. Drawing the rest from reference TRBV5-5 and TRBJ1-4, the complete variable domain is DAGVTQSPTHLIKTRGQQVTLRCSPISGHKSVSWYQQVLGQGPQFIFQYYEKEERGRGNFPDRFSARQFPNYSSELNVNALLLGDSALYLCASTLDSATKLFFGSGTQLSVL.

This clonotype has a count of ten or more. This chain links TRBV13 with TRBJ2-7; no clear D. CDR1 and CDR2 (germline): PRHDT, FYEKMQ (reference sequence). This CDR3 is built from 13 residues. V lost 5 bases and J 6 bases, leaving 14 bases between the germline ends. CDR3 coding DNA: TGTGCCAGCAGCCGCCTTTTAAGGACCGAGCAGTACGTC. This codes for CASSRLLRTEQYV.